These 10 T cell receptor beta chains came from one sample sequenced in a study of spatial heterogeneity in lung cancer. Specified time point: sample taken at primary tumor resection. From the 5' RACE reads, TCRdb called clonotypes with MiXCR, one entry per CDR3 protein. The sample holds about 100,000 distinct CDR3 sequences, roughly 4.5% seen once. Points from the study as a whole: Intratumoral expanded alpha and beta TCR counts were found to track tumor mutation counts.

Which antigens these TCRs recognize remains unknown. Material: lung tumor tissue, obtained at surgery. These receptors all come from a male donor with early-stage non-small cell lung cancer.

At least ten counts were recorded for this clonotype. The chain uses TRBV12-3 or TRBV12-4 and TRBJ2-6; TRBD1 might be the D (5 bases). CDR3 length equals 18 residues. V was pared by 6 bases and J by 0 bases, with 18 bases between. CDR3 coding DNA: TGTGCCAGCAGGAAGATGCTTCAGGGTAGCTCTGGGGCCAACGTCCTGACTTTC. Translating it yields CASRKMLQGSSGANVLTF.

This clonotype occurred many times. The chain combines TRBV12-3 or TRBV12-4 with TRBJ1-5; no clear D gene. The V and J ends lost 3 bases and 9 bases respectively, with 12 bases between them. CDR3 size: 13 residues. For the CDR3, the DNA is TGTGCCAGCAGTTTCGGCATAGCCCGGCCCCAGCATTTT. Translated, it gives CASSFGIARPQHF.

This clonotype has at least ten counts. V gene TRBV12-5 combines with J gene TRBJ2-1, with D possibly matching TRBD2 (5 bases). CDR1 and CDR2 from the germline V gene are LGHNT and FRNRAP. This CDR3 is 19 amino acids long. With 0 bases removed from V and 4 bases from J, the gap between germline ends came to 22 bases. CDR3 residues: CASGLVWSGGDPLYNEQFF. Written as DNA, the CDR3 is TGTGCTAGTGGTTTGGTATGGAGCGGAGGCGACCCTCTTTACAATGAGCAGTTCTTC. Full variable domain (missing parts from reference TRBV12-5 and TRBJ2-1): DARVTQTPRHKVTEMGQEVTMRCQPILGHNTVFWYRQTMMQGLELLAYFRNRAPLDDSGMPKDRFSAEMPDATLATLKIQPSEPRDSAVYFCASGLVWSGGDPLYNEQFFGPGTRLTVL.

This clonotype was seen at least ten times. This chain connects TRBV18 to TRBJ1-1; D may be TRBD1 (5 bases). The CDR3 is 13 residues long. CDR1 and CDR2 from the germline V gene are KGHSH and LQKENI. V shed 3 bases and J shed 5 bases, with 10 bases lying between them. CDR3 bases: TGTGCCAGCTCACCCTTGGGGGTTACTGAAGCTTTCTTT. Its protein product is CASSPLGVTEAFF. The full variable domain, in which reference TRBV18 and TRBJ1-1 provide the parts outside the CDR3, is NAGVMQNPRHLVRRRGQEARLRCSPMKGHSHVYWYRQLPEEGLKFMVYLQKENIIDESGMPKERFSAEFPKEGPSILRIQQVVRGDSAAYFCASSPLGVTEAFFGQGTRLTVV.

The table lists this clonotype with many counts. V gene TRBV12-3 or TRBV12-4 combines with J gene TRBJ2-3, with 10 bases lining up with TRBD2. This CDR3 has 17 residues. The V segment lost 5 bases and the J segment 4 bases; nucleotides outside the gene matches: 12. The CDR3 DNA sequence: TGTGCCAGCAGTCCCTCCCAAGCGGGAGGGCCGGCAGATACGCAGTATTTT. Amino acid sequence: CASSPSQAGGPADTQYF.

The rearrangement uses TRBV28 and TRBJ2-7; 11 bases are a match to TRBD1. Germline V gene sequence: CDR1 MDHEN, CDR2 SYDVKM. The CDR3 spans 17 residues. V lost 3 bases and J lost 0; bases outside the gene matches: 7. CDR3 coding DNA: TGTGCCAGCAGTTTGAGCCTGGGGACAGGGGGCTCCTACGAGCAGTACTTC. Its translation is CASSLSLGTGGSYEQYF.

The gene calls are TRBV29-1 and TRBJ2-3; 7 nucleotides line up with TRBD1. CDR3 size: 12 residues. Per germline, CDR1 SQVTM and CDR2 ANQGSEA. The CDR3 sequence is CVGQQHGDTQYF. In DNA form, the CDR3 reads TGCGTGGGACAGCAGCACGGGGATACGCAGTATTTT.

The chain carries TRBV7-9 and TRBJ2-5; no definite D call. This CDR3 has 16 residues. Per germline, CDR1 SEHNR and CDR2 FQNEAQ (reference sequence). Trimming shortened V by 0 bases and J by 1 base, and 12 bases separated the two germline ends. CDR3: CASSLADHQPQETQYF. CDR3 DNA: TGTGCCAGCAGCTTAGCGGACCACCAGCCCCAAGAGACCCAGTACTTC.

Ten or more counts support this clonotype. CDR3: CSARSGLAGVEQFF. The CDR3 DNA is TGCAGTGCTAGATCCGGACTAGCGGGAGTGGAGCAGTTCTTC. The chain combines TRBV20-1 with TRBJ2-1, with TRBD2 matching 13 bases. CDR3 length: 14 residues. Losses at the gene ends were 2 bases for V and 10 bases for J; bases not matched to a gene: 5. Germline-derived CDR1 and CDR2 are DFQATT and SNEGSKA (reference sequence).

Ten or more counts support this clonotype. The genes are TRBV11-2 and TRBJ1-2; unclear D gene. The CDR3 extends over 13 amino acids. Looked up from germline, CDR1 is SGHAT and CDR2 is FQNNGV. The V end lost 9 bases, the J end lost 8 bases, and 19 bases lay between the germline ends. The CDR3 sequence is CASRGWQNKGYTF. CDR3 nucleotides: TGTGCCAGTCGAGGGTGGCAGAATAAAGGCTACACCTTC.